A selection of T cell receptor beta chains follows, all from one sample in a study of T cells in Graves' hyperthyroidism and ophthalmopathy. Each CDR3 protein is one row after TCRdb ran MiXCR on the multiplex PCR reads. This table has hundreds of thousands of distinct CDR3 sequences, 45% appearing once. The sample taken for sequencing was peripheral blood or thyroid tissue (not recorded which). These receptors all come from an adult man with Graves' disease, either hyperthyroidism or ophthalmopathy (not recorded which). Both conserved end residues are part of each CDR3. A D gene is named only where the DNA matches it firmly. Clone sizes are given selectively: once, few, many, or a class where the clone is expanded.

v_gene	d_gene	abundance	j_gene	CDR3aa	CDR3nt
TRBV7-4	TRBD2	-	TRBJ2-5	CASSFEGGAGETQYF	TGTGCCAGCAGCTTTGAGGGAGGGGCAGGGGAGACCCAGTACTTC
TRBV10-3	TRBD1	-	TRBJ1-5	CASSYDRVQPQHF	TGTGCCAGCAGTTACGACAGGGTACAGCCCCAGCATTTT
TRBV7-9	-	many	TRBJ2-7	CASSDRDAEQYF	TGTGCCAGCAGCGATCGGGACGCCGAGCAGTACTTC
TRBV2	-	-	TRBJ1-6	CASRFDRTESPLHF	TGTGCCAGCAGATTCGACAGGACTGAGTCACCCCTCCACTTT
TRBV5-1	-	few	TRBJ2-2	CASSFGSPGVSGELFF	TGCGCCAGCAGCTTCGGCTCGCCGGGAGTAAGCGGGGAGCTGTTTTTT
TRBV24-1	TRBD1	-	TRBJ1-1	CATSPEGVGDRKRYTEAFF	TGTGCCACCAGTCCCGAGGGGGTTGGGGACAGAAAAAGATACACTGAAGCTTTCTTT
TRBV19	-	-	TRBJ1-1	CASSMRTEGTEAFF	TGTGCCAGTAGTATGCGGACGGAGGGCACTGAAGCTTTCTTT
TRBV25-1	TRBD1	-	TRBJ1-1	CASWTGDDTEAFF	TGTGCCAGCTGGACAGGGGATGACACTGAAGCTTTCTTT
TRBV4-1	-	few	TRBJ1-2	CASSPLTVQGDGYTF	TGTGCCAGCAGCCCCCTGACAGTTCAGGGCGATGGCTACACCTTC
TRBV10-2	-	many	TRBJ1-2	CASSEGGEGGYGYTF	TGCGCCAGCAGTGAAGGGGGTGAGGGGGGCTATGGCTACACCTTC
TRBV6-5	-	few	TRBJ1-5	CASSYGRISPQHF	TGTGCCAGCAGTTACGGGAGAATCAGCCCCCAGCATTTT
TRBV29-1	-	-	TRBJ1-1	CSARSLFGTVNTEAFF	TGCAGTGCTAGGTCCCTCTTCGGGACGGTGAACACTGAAGCTTTCTTT
TRBV20-1	TRBD1	-	TRBJ1-2	CSARPTGDRAPNYGYTF	TGCAGTGCTAGACCAACAGGGGACAGGGCACCTAACTATGGCTACACCTTC
TRBV24-1	-	few	TRBJ1-2	CASSQLSYGYTF	TGTGCCAGCAGCCAACTTTCCTATGGCTACACCTTC
TRBV9	-	-	TRBJ1-2	CASCVSTGVYGYTF	TGTGCCAGCTGCGTTTCGACAGGAGTCTATGGCTACACCTTC
TRBV9	-	once	TRBJ2-7	CASSVGRDEQYF	TGTGCCAGCAGCGTAGGCAGGGACGAGCAGTACTTC
TRBV5-1	-	-	TRBJ1-3	CASKQQTSGNTIYF	TGCGCCAGCAAGCAACAGACCTCTGGAAACACCATATATTTT
TRBV2	-	many	TRBJ1-1	CASNTPKGDTEAFF	TGTGCCAGCAATACTCCGAAGGGGGACACTGAAGCTTTCTTT
TRBV7-2	-	many	TRBJ1-6	CASSPRHSYNSPLHF	TGTGCCAGCAGTCCCAGACACTCCTATAATTCACCCCTCCACTTT
TRBV12-3/TRBV12-4	TRBD1	-	TRBJ1-5	CASSPSTGEQPQHF	TGTGCCAGCAGTCCCTCGACAGGGGAACAGCCCCAGCATTTT
TRBV29-1	-	-	TRBJ1-6	CSVEGATLHF	TGCAGCGTTGAAGGGGCCACCCTCCACTTT
TRBV20-1	TRBD1	-	TRBJ1-1	CSASQGGGGTEAFF	TGCAGTGCCTCACAGGGGGGAGGAGGCACTGAAGCTTTCTTT
TRBV20-1	-	-	TRBJ1-1	CSASGGSGMNTEAFF	TGCAGTGCTAGTGGGGGCAGTGGCATGAACACTGAAGCTTTCTTT
TRBV10-3	-	many	TRBJ1-5	CAISETEWDQPQHF	TGTGCCATCAGTGAGACGGAGTGGGATCAGCCCCAGCATTTT
TRBV5-4	TRBD1	-	TRBJ2-5	CASSPTGGSQPQNF	TGTGCCAGCAGCCCGACAGGGGGAAGCCAGCCCCAGAACTTC
TRBV19	-	-	TRBJ1-4	CASGDLPFF	TGTGCCAGTGGAGACCTTCCGTTTTTT
TRBV4-1	-	-	TRBJ1-5	CASSQDGSDSNQPQHF	TGCGCCAGCAGCCAAGACGGGAGCGATAGCAATCAGCCCCAGCATTTT
TRBV29-1	TRBD1	-	TRBJ1-5	CQRDRATHSNQPQHF	TGCCAGCGTGACAGGGCCACCCATAGCAATCAGCCCCAGCATTTT
TRBV15	-	many	TRBJ1-4	CATSRDQGSATNEKLFF	TGTGCCACCAGCAGAGATCAGGGATCCGCAACTAATGAAAAACTGTTTTTT
TRBV9	TRBD2	few	TRBJ2-7	CASSISGRGTYEQYF	TGTGCCAGCAGCATAAGCGGGAGAGGAACCTACGAGCAGTACTTC
TRBV7-9	TRBD1	-	TRBJ1-2	CASSSRTGETWTF	TGTGCCAGCAGCTCAAGGACAGGGGAAACGTGGACCTTC
TRBV7-8	-	-	TRBJ2-5	CASSEWGAGGETQYF	TGTGCCAGCAGCGAGTGGGGGGCTGGGGGAGAGACCCAGTACTTC
TRBV25-1	-	many	TRBJ1-2	CASSPPFGIWGYTF	TGTGCCAGCAGTCCCCCGTTCGGGATTTGGGGCTACACCTTC
TRBV7-9	TRBD1	-	TRBJ1-2	CANSLPGTGVPNYGYTF	TGTGCCAACAGCTTACCCGGGACAGGGGTTCCCAACTATGGCTACACCTTC
TRBV2	-	-	TRBJ1-5	CARETGTSNQPQHF	TGTGCTAGGGAGACAGGAACTAGCAATCAGCCCCAGCATTTT
TRBV7-8	-	-	TRBJ2-5	CASSSDSRQPQYF	TGTGCCAGCAGCTCGGACAGCCGTCAGCCCCAGTACTTC
TRBV12-3/TRBV12-4	-	-	TRBJ1-4	CASSLSSQVEKLFF	TGTGCCAGCAGTTTGAGTTCTCAGGTGGAAAAACTGTTTTTT
TRBV28	-	few	TRBJ2-7	CASSPVSYEQYF	TGTGCCAGCAGCCCCGTCTCCTACGAGCAGTACTTC
TRBV29-1	-	once	TRBJ1-4	CSVDGLGREKLFF	TGCAGCGTTGACGGATTGGGGCGTGAAAAACTGTTTTTT
TRBV28	-	few	TRBJ1-2	CASSFSGQYYGYTF	TGTGCCAGCAGTTTTTCAGGACAGTACTATGGCTACACCTTC
TRBV19	-	-	TRBJ1-6	CASTKTGLGSYNSPLHF	TGTGCCAGTACCAAAACAGGGTTAGGATCCTATAATTCACCCCTCCACTTT
TRBV9	-	few	TRBJ1-4	CASSAFDRGRDEKLFF	TGTGCCAGCAGCGCCTTCGACAGAGGAAGAGATGAAAAACTGTTTTTT
TRBV29-1	-	many	TRBJ1-4	CSVEGGNEKLFF	TGCAGCGTTGAAGGCGGGAATGAAAAACTGTTTTTT
TRBV29-1	-	many	TRBJ1-2	CSVAGDGYTF	TGCAGCGTTGCAGGGGACGGCTACACCTTC
TRBV5-1	-	few	TRBJ1-1	CASTTSTVNTEAFF	TGCGCCAGCACCACGTCGACGGTGAACACTGAAGCTTTCTTT
TRBV2	-	-	TRBJ1-6	CASSQDEGFNSPLHF	TGTGCCAGCAGCCAAGATGAAGGGTTTAATTCACCCCTCCACTTT
TRBV5-1	-	few	TRBJ2-2	CASSLAADGGELFF	TGCGCCAGCAGCTTGGCCGCAGATGGCGGGGAGCTGTTTTTT